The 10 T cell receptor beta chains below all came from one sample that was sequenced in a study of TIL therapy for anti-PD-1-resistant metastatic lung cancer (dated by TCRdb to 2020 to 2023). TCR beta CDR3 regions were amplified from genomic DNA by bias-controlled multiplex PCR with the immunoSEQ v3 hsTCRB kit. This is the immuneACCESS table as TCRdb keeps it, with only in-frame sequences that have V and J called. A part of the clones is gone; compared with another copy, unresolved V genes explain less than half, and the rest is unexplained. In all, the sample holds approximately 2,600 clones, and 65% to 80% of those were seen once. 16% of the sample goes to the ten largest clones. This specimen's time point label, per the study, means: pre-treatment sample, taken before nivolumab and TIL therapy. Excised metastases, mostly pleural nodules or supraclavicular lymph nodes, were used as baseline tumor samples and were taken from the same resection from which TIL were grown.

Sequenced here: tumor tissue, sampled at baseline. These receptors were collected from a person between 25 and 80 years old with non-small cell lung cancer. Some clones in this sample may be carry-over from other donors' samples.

CDR3 amino acids: CASSTANTDTQYF. CDR3 DNA sequence: TGTGCCAGTAGTACCGCTAACACAGATACGCAGTATTTT. The rearrangement uses TRBV19 and TRBJ2-3; D is undetermined. Germline V gene data show CDR1 as LNHDA and CDR2 as SQIVND (reference sequence). The CDR3 is 13 amino acids. V was cut by 4 bases and J by 2 bases, with 7 bases left in between.

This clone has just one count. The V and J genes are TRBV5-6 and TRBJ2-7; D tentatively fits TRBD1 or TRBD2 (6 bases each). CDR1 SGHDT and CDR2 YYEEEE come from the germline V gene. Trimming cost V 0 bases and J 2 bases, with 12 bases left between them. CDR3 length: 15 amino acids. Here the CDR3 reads CASSLGWGATYEQYV. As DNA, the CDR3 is TGTGCCAGCAGCTTGGGGTGGGGGGCCACCTACGAGCAGTACGTC.

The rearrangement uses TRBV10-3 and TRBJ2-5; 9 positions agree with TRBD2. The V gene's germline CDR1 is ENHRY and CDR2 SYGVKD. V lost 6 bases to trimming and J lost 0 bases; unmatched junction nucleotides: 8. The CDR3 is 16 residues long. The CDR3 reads CAIRGQRGEYQETQYF. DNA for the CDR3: TGTGCCATCAGGGGGCAGCGGGGGGAGTACCAAGAGACCCAGTACTTC.

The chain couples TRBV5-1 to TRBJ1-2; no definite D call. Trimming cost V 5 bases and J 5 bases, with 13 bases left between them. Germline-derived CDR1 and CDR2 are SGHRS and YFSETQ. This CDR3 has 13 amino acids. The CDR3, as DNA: TGCGCCAGCAGGGAACAGAAGCAATATGGCTACACCTTC. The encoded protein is CASREQKQYGYTF.

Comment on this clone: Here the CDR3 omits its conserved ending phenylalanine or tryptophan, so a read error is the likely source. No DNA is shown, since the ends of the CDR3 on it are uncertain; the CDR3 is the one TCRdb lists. This chain's CDR3 is CASELMYSRKTYGY. The chain links TRBV9 to TRBJ1-2. Ends included, the CDR3 has 14 residues. Germline V CDR1 and CDR2: SGDLS, YYNGEE.

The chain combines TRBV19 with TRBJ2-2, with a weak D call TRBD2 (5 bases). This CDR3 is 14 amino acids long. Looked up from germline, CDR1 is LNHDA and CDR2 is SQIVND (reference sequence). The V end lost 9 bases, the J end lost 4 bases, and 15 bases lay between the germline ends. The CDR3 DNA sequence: TGTGCCAGCGTCCGGGATGAGGGCACCGGGGAGCTGTTTTTT. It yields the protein CASVRDEGTGELFF.

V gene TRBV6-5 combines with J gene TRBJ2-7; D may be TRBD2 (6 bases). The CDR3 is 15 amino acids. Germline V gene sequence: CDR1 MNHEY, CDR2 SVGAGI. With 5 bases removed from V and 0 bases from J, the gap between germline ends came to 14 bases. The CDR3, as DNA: TGTGCCAGCAGTCCCGGAGGGATCAGCTCCTACGAGCAGTACGTC. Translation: CASSPGGISSYEQYV.

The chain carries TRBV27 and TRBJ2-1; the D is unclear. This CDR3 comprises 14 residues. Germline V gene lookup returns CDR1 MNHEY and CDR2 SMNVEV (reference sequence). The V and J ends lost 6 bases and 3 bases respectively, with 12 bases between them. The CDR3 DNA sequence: TGTGCCAGCAGGCGACTTTCCCTCTACAATGAGCAGTTCTTC. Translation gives CASRRLSLYNEQFF.

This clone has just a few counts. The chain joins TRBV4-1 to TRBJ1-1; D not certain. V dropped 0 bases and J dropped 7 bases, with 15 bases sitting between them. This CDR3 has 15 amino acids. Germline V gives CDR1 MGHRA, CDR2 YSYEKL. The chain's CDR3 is CASSQEGPSLFEAFF. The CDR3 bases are TGCGCCAGCAGCCAAGAAGGGCCCTCTCTTTTTGAAGCTTTCTTT.

The CDR3 here is CASSQDRAYGYTF. The CDR3 region has the DNA TGTGCCAGCAGCCAAGACAGAGCCTATGGCTACACCTTC. The chain is built from TRBV14 and TRBJ1-2; D not resolved. The CDR3 length is 13 residues. With 0 bases removed from V and 4 bases from J, the gap between germline ends came to 6 bases. CDR1 and CDR2 from the germline V gene are SGHDN and FVKESK.